This passage covers 18 T cell receptor beta chains from one sample sequenced in a study of blood T cell repertoires in COVID-19. Sequencing was performed with immunoSEQ multiplex PCR; in TCRdb, only in-frame clones are kept and a portion is missing. In the table there are 250,000 to 400,000 clones, approximately 88% of which are singletons. The sample consisted of peripheral blood. These receptors came from a woman in her twenties or thirties with COVID-19, enrolled during active disease.

CDR3 sequence (DNA): TGTGCCAGCAGTGATTATATTGGCAATCAGCCCCAGCATTTT. Amino acids: CASSDYIGNQPQHF. The rearrangement uses TRBV2 and TRBJ1-5; D is unclear. Trimming stripped 3 bases from V and 2 bases from J, with 8 bases between. The germline CDR1 and CDR2 sequences are SNHLY and FYNNEI. The CDR3 sequence is 14 residues long.

The genes are TRBV7-2 and TRBJ2-1; 13 bases fit TRBD2. V was pared by 5 bases and J by 0 bases, with 7 bases of the junction left unmatched. The germline V gene encodes CDR1 SGHTA and CDR2 FQGNSA. This CDR3 comprises 18 residues. CDR3 nucleotides: TGTGCCAGCAGCCACCCCACTAGCGGGGGGGCCTCCTACAATGAGCAGTTCTTC. Translation gives CASSHPTSGGASYNEQFF.

The chain is built from TRBV11-3 and TRBJ2-7, with no clear D. The V end lost 4 bases, the J end lost 6 bases, and 13 bases lay between the germline ends. The CDR3 length is 13 residues. Germline-derived CDR1 and CDR2 are SGHNT and YENEEA. The chain's CDR3 is CASSSGRIPEQYF. As DNA, the CDR3 is TGTGCCAGCAGCTCCGGTCGAATCCCCGAGCAGTACTTC.

The gene calls are TRBV27 and TRBJ2-7, with D tentatively TRBD1 (5 bases). With 3 bases removed from V and 3 bases from J, the gap between germline ends came to 21 bases. The CDR3 is made up of 17 amino acids. From germline, CDR1 is MNHEY and CDR2 SMNVEV (reference sequence). The CDR3 DNA reads as TGTGCCAGCAGTTTCCCTCCAAGACCAGAAGGGGTCTACGAGCAGTACGTC. Its protein is CASSFPPRPEGVYEQYV.

The rearrangement uses TRBV19 and TRBJ2-7; the match to TRBD1 covers 8 bases. The CDR3 length is 14 residues. The germline V gene encodes CDR1 LNHDA and CDR2 SQIVND (reference sequence). J gave up 2 bases and V 5 bases, and 5 bases lay outside the gene matches. DNA for the CDR3: TGTGCCAGTAGTCAAGGACAGGGACCCTACGAGCAGTACTTC. Its protein product is CASSQGQGPYEQYF. The entire variable domain, with the rest obtained from reference TRBV19 and TRBJ2-7, is as follows: DGGITQSPKYLFRKEGQNVTLSCEQNLNHDAMYWYRQDPGQGLRLIYYSQIVNDFQKGDIAEGYSVSREKKESFPLTVTSAQKNPTAFYLCASSQGQGPYEQYFGPGTRLTVT.

The chain carries TRBV6-5 and TRBJ2-2, with TRBD1 as a possible D gene (5 bases). Between the trimmed V and J ends, which lost 11 bases and 1 base, there was a span of 14 bases. Germline lookup yields CDR1 MNHEY and CDR2 SVGAGI. This CDR3 region has 14 residues. Here the CDR3 DNA reads TGTGCCGGGAAGCAGGGATTGAACACCGGGGAGCTGTTTTTT. Translated, it gives CAGKQGLNTGELFF.

The genes are TRBV19 and TRBJ1-1; 11 nucleotides align to TRBD1. The length of the CDR3 is 15 residues. Germline values: CDR1 LNHDA, CDR2 SQIVND (reference sequence). The V gene end was trimmed by 1 base and the J gene end by 5 bases; junction bases not matched to a gene: 3. The CDR3 coding sequence is TGTGCCAGTAGTATAGGGGGGACAGGGGGAACTGAAGCTTTCTTT. This encodes CASSIGGTGGTEAFF.

The chain uses TRBV2 and TRBJ1-6, with D possibly matching TRBD1 (5 bases). The CDR3 has 16 residues. The germline V gene has CDR1 SNHLY and CDR2 FYNNEI. Trimming shortened V by 5 bases and J by 0 bases, and 11 bases separated the two germline ends. The CDR3 coding sequence is TGTGCCAGCAGTCTTACAGGCAGCTCCTATAATTCACCCCTCCACTTT. Protein: CASSLTGSSYNSPLHF.

The CDR3 loop is CASSFAGGYNEQFF. Written as DNA, the CDR3 is TGTGCCAGCAGTTTTGCGGGGGGCTACAATGAGCAGTTCTTC. V is TRBV6-2 or TRBV6-3 and J is TRBJ2-1, with 8 bases identical to TRBD2. The trim removed 4 bases at V and 3 bases at J, leaving 2 bases unmatched. In germline, CDR1 is MNHEY, CDR2 SVGEGT. This CDR3 has 14 residues.

This sequence joins TRBV10-1 and TRBJ2-5; weak D call: TRBD2 (6 bases). The germline V gene encodes CDR1 WNHNN and CDR2 SYGVQD (reference sequence). CDR3 length: 13 residues. The germline V and J ends were trimmed by 7 bases and 6 bases, with 15 bases remaining between them. CDR3 nucleotide sequence: TGCGCCAGCACCCTAGGCGGGGTCCAGACCCAGTACTTC. Its translation: CASTLGGVQTQYF.

The chain has TRBV6-1 and TRBJ1-4, with D maybe TRBD1 (5 bases). The CDR3 length is 16 residues. Between the trimmed V and J ends, which lost 4 bases and 3 bases, there was a span of 15 bases. Germline V gene lookup returns CDR1 MNHNS and CDR2 SASEGT. The CDR3 sequence is CASSVQAGGANEKLFF. Written as DNA, the CDR3 is TGTGCCAGCAGTGTACAGGCCGGCGGGGCTAATGAAAAACTGTTTTTT.

The chain recombines TRBV7-9 with TRBJ1-2; no reliable D call. From germline, CDR1 is SEHNR and CDR2 FQNEAQ (reference sequence). The CDR3 is 12 amino acids. V lost 3 bases and J lost 3, with 5 bases in between. This CDR3 reads CASSFGDYGYTF. CDR3 sequence (DNA): TGTGCCAGCAGCTTCGGGGACTATGGCTACACCTTC.

This chain connects TRBV3-1 (or the pseudogene TRBV3-2) to TRBJ1-6, with 8 bases fitting TRBD1. Trimming cost V 5 bases and J 10 bases; bases outside gene matches: 10. CDR3 size: 15 residues. In germline, CDR1 is LGHDT, CDR2 YNNKEL (reference sequence). The CDR3 DNA follows: TGTGCCAGCAGCAGAAAGGACAGGGTAGGATCACCCCTCCACTTT. Translation gives CASSRKDRVGSPLHF.

For the CDR3, the DNA is TGTGCCAGCAGTTGGGCCGGGGGGGCTAACTATGGCTACACCTTC. Translating it yields CASSWAGGANYGYTF. The chain is built from TRBV27 and TRBJ1-2, with D maybe TRBD1 (5 bases). Germline loops: CDR1 MNHEY, CDR2 SMNVEV (reference sequence). V was shortened by 4 bases and J by 0 bases, with 12 bases between the two germline ends. The CDR3 consists of 15 residues.

V gene TRBV7-2 combines with J gene TRBJ2-1, with 12 nucleotides matching TRBD2. V shed 5 bases and J 9 bases; nucleotides not matched to a gene: 8. CDR1 and CDR2 (germline): SGHTA, FQGNSA. There are 15 residues in the CDR3. The CDR3 here is CASSPGLAGSGEQFF. The CDR3 nucleotides are TGTGCCAGCAGCCCCGGACTAGCGGGGTCCGGTGAGCAGTTCTTC.

This chain links TRBV3-1 (or the pseudogene TRBV3-2) with TRBJ1-2, with D maybe TRBD1 (6 bases). Germline V gives CDR1 LGHDT, CDR2 YNNKEL (reference sequence). CDR3 size: 15 residues. The V gene lost 1 base and the J gene lost 1 base, with 10 bases spanning the gap. The CDR3 region is CASSQGGGLNYGYTF. The CDR3 nucleotides read TGTGCCAGCAGCCAAGGGGGGGGGCTTAACTATGGCTACACCTTC.

This clone was recorded once. This chain connects TRBV13 to TRBJ1-1; D perhaps matches TRBD1 (6 bases). V dropped 0 bases and J dropped 0 bases, with 11 bases sitting between them. This CDR3 is 16 amino acids long. The V gene's germline CDR1 is PRHDT and CDR2 FYEKMQ (reference sequence). The CDR3 region is CASSLGGGQLNTEAFF. The CDR3 DNA is TGTGCCAGCAGCTTAGGGGGTGGACAGCTGAACACTGAAGCTTTCTTT.

The chain carries TRBV5-1 and TRBJ2-3, with 10 bases lining up with TRBD2. With 4 bases clipped from V and 2 bases from J, the junction kept 1 base outside the gene matches. Looked up from germline, CDR1 is SGHRS and CDR2 is YFSETQ. The CDR3 length is 14 residues. Here the CDR3 reads CASSTSGATDTQYF. CDR3 nucleotides: TGCGCCAGCAGCACTAGCGGGGCCACAGATACGCAGTATTTT.